This T cell receptor (beta chain) was identified during a study of OX40 agonist ivuxolimab in advanced cancers. Overall study context: Three patients had partial responses: one hepatocellular carcinoma, two cutaneous melanoma. Study-wide results and caveats: CD4+ and CD8+ blood T cells expanded clonally by week 6 at 0.1 to 3.0 mg/kg. Clonal expansion among partial responders at 0.1-3.0 mg/kg ranked near the lowest. On average, CD8+ T cells had more expanded clones than CD4+.

Concerning this clone: Its antigen is not known.

The CDR3 runs 16 residues. Germline trimming cut 1 base from V and 5 bases from J; bases unmatched to any gene: 7. CDR1 is LGHNA and CDR2 is YNFKEQ in the germline V gene. Method: immunoSEQ multiplex PCR; TCRdb's copy keeps in-frame clones and lacks some. The repertoire includes tens of thousands of clones, 65% to 90% of them detected once, and approximately 3.1% sits in the top ten. The sample in question was CD4+ or CD8+ T cells sorted from blood, obtained in a trial of the OX40 agonist ivuxolimab. This rearrangement joins TRBV4-2 to TRBJ2-1; TRBD2 matches at 8 bases. This sequence was found in an adult with an advanced solid tumor such as melanoma, head and neck, liver or kidney cancer. In DNA form, the CDR3 reads TGTGCCAGCAGCCAAGCCCGGGGGGGGAACAACAATGAGCAGTTCTTC. Protein product: CASSQARGGNNNEQFF.